These T cell receptor beta chains were read from a single sample in a study of T cell responses to AZD1222 COVID-19 vaccine. TCRdb's copy holds only in-frame clones and misses some; the assay was immunoSEQ multiplex PCR. The sample lists 40,000 to 55,000 clones, 80% to 90% occurring once. The material was peripheral blood, obtained 28 days after the second AZD1222 dose. The receptors come from an adult who received the AZD1222 COVID-19 vaccine. The CDR3 runs from the conserved cysteine through the conserved F or W.

v_call: TRBV7-2; cdr3_length: 15; cdr3_aa: CASSLQGTLNYGYTF
v_call: TRBV6-5; cdr3_length: 13; cdr3_aa: CASSWGRNTEAFF
v_call: TRBV7-9; cdr3_length: 11; cdr3_aa: CASSLNREAFF
v_call: TRBV7-9; cdr3_length: 14; cdr3_aa: CASSSDRGDTEAFF
v_call: TRBV29-1; cdr3_length: 14; cdr3_aa: CSVLTSGGYNEQFF
v_call: TRBV3-1/TRBV3-2; cdr3_length: 16; cdr3_aa: CASSQWTSGRDNEQFF
v_call: TRBV10-3; cdr3_length: 14; cdr3_aa: CAITAGTAGNTIYF
v_call: TRBV28; cdr3_length: 14; cdr3_aa: CASSFVSSYNEQFF
v_call: TRBV11-2; cdr3_length: 12; cdr3_aa: CASSSSEETQYF
v_call: TRBV6-4; cdr3_length: 15; cdr3_aa: CASSQLAGGIGEQFF
v_call: TRBV10-1; cdr3_length: 16; cdr3_aa: CASSEAPAGSADTQYF
v_call: TRBV9; cdr3_length: 16; cdr3_aa: CASSVGGTAGSYEQYF
v_call: TRBV3-1/TRBV3-2; cdr3_length: 15; cdr3_aa: CASSQRWDSYNEQFF
v_call: TRBV5-1; cdr3_length: 14; cdr3_aa: CASSLVRHPYEQYF
v_call: TRBV27; cdr3_length: 12; cdr3_aa: CASSFWGQPQHF
v_call: TRBV6-2/TRBV6-3; cdr3_length: 11; cdr3_aa: CASSYSWVQFF
v_call: TRBV5-1; cdr3_length: 15; cdr3_aa: CASSLRQGGSYEQYF
v_call: TRBV12-3/TRBV12-4; cdr3_length: 13; cdr3_aa: CASSFGPGETQYF
v_call: TRBV28; cdr3_length: 13; cdr3_aa: CASSFFERGGYTF
v_call: TRBV9; cdr3_length: 15; cdr3_aa: CASSVTSGGAYEQYF
v_call: TRBV15; cdr3_length: 14; cdr3_aa: CATSNPSGMGEQYF
v_call: TRBV7-9; cdr3_length: 15; cdr3_aa: CASSPGQGYNSPLHF
v_call: TRBV6-2/TRBV6-3; cdr3_length: 13; cdr3_aa: CASSRGGRTEAFF
v_call: TRBV27; cdr3_length: 16; cdr3_aa: CASSPQGGGRYNEQFF
v_call: TRBV4-1; cdr3_length: 15; cdr3_aa: CASSQELQANYGYTF
v_call: TRBV28; cdr3_length: 16; cdr3_aa: CASSFLRPKEESPLHF
v_call: TRBV5-4; cdr3_length: 12; cdr3_aa: CASSGQGYGYTF
v_call: TRBV11-3; cdr3_length: 13; cdr3_aa: CASSLDQYTEAFF
v_call: TRBV12-3/TRBV12-4; cdr3_length: 13; cdr3_aa: CASSFSGNTEAFF
v_call: TRBV19; cdr3_length: 14; cdr3_aa: CASSMTGDGETQYF
v_call: TRBV7-3; cdr3_length: 16; cdr3_aa: CASRLNGGPSWETQYF
v_call: TRBV3-1/TRBV3-2; cdr3_length: 18; cdr3_aa: CASSLVLLAGGPTGELFF
v_call: TRBV28; cdr3_length: 16; cdr3_aa: CASSLDSGSFGGFQFF
v_call: TRBV29-1; cdr3_length: 13; cdr3_aa: CSVGTGASYEQYF
v_call: TRBV27; cdr3_length: 14; cdr3_aa: CASRYFQGYPEAFF
v_call: TRBV7-8; cdr3_length: 14; cdr3_aa: CASSRGIGAGEQYF
v_call: TRBV4-3; cdr3_length: 14; cdr3_aa: CASSTSGSTGELFF
v_call: TRBV5-5; cdr3_length: 15; cdr3_aa: CASSPEQGTGNTIYF
v_call: TRBV21-1; cdr3_length: 16; cdr3_aa: CASSKAGVLAKNIQYF
v_call: TRBV19; cdr3_length: 15; cdr3_aa: CASSISSEERTTQYF
v_call: TRBV28; cdr3_length: 15; cdr3_aa: CASGIGTTEVSPLHF
v_call: TRBV7-2; cdr3_length: 13; cdr3_aa: CASSPDSDSPLHF
v_call: TRBV6-2/TRBV6-3; cdr3_length: 17; cdr3_aa: CASSYVRRGGSNQPQHF
v_call: TRBV4-3; cdr3_length: 15; cdr3_aa: CASSQNSGNQETQYF
v_call: TRBV28; cdr3_length: 12; cdr3_aa: CASSLLNEKLFF
v_call: TRBV4-1; cdr3_length: 18; cdr3_aa: CASSQGRTGGRRDYGYTF
v_call: TRBV19; cdr3_length: 17; cdr3_aa: CASSIPKMVGLRETQYF
v_call: TRBV5-4; cdr3_length: 15; cdr3_aa: CASSRDRVNTGELFF
v_call: TRBV19; cdr3_length: 14; cdr3_aa: CASSIQGGHNEQFF
v_call: TRBV3-1/TRBV3-2; cdr3_length: 14; cdr3_aa: CASSQLGGENTIYF
v_call: TRBV4-2; cdr3_length: 14; cdr3_aa: CASSLPGATYEQYF
v_call: TRBV5-6; cdr3_length: 16; cdr3_aa: CASSLVPSGGGTEAFF
v_call: TRBV9; cdr3_length: 15; cdr3_aa: CASSVGVAGVYEQYF
v_call: TRBV20-1; cdr3_length: 11; cdr3_aa: CSAASRNEQYF
v_call: TRBV28; cdr3_length: 13; cdr3_aa: CASSRQGSYGYTF